Sequencing of this TCR beta chain was carried out in a study of molecular identifiers for immune sequencing clone quantification (dated by TCRdb to 2017 to 2018). Background on the whole study: In a replicate experiment, RNA from about 20,000 or 100,000 naive CD8 T cells was split into five aliquots, four of which were sequenced. This methods study benchmarked molecular-identifier clustering-based TCR repertoire sequencing (MIDCIRS) and TCR RNA copy counting, using CD8 T cells to do so. Overall study outcomes, separate from this receptor: Highly expanded clone sizes could be underestimated because identical TCR molecules may share a barcode. Spiked-in Jurkat TCR RNA equal to a single cell's worth was reported to be detectable even within 1,200,000 naive CD8 T cells. Spiked-in Jurkat TCR RNA (approximately 10 copies' worth), which is not part of the donor repertoire, was contained in the naive libraries. In CMV-specific effector cells, clones with more than 20 RNA copies contained over 97% of molecules, whereas in naive cells such clones contained under 1% of molecules. Without barcode sub-clustering, chimeric consensus sequences inflated TCR diversity; chimeras reached as high as 47%. Modeling gave about 3.2 recovered TCR RNA copies per cell versus 9.5 to 10 by digital PCR, implying 25% to 30% capture efficiency.

Library prep was done by PCR. Reads for this sample came from a NextSeq 500. Bulk TCR libraries were made following a previously described method, with the TCR primers given in Table S5. Total RNA was purified with the Qiagen AllPrep DNA/RNA kit. Before any analysis, reads coming from multiple sequencing runs of the same library were combined into one pool. The paper's data handling went like this. Reads were retained only if an exact TCR constant sequence was present, and the retained reads were trimmed to 150 nt and grouped according to their 12-nt molecular barcodes. Within each barcode group, reads were sub-clustered at a 15% Levenshtein threshold, and quality-weighted consensus sequences were built per RNA molecule. Non-functional sequences were discarded, and so were lower-count sequences lying one edit away from another sequence. On the basis of fitting two negative binomial distributions, barcode sub-clusters with fewer than 20% of the maximum read count were discarded. Starting from the raw public reads, TCRdb applied fastp trimming at Q25, assembled clones with MiXCR and retained in-frame beta chains. Rows with one shared CDR3 protein collapse into an entry with the most common genes and DNA. The authors' filters were not applied to this entry. A total of 90,000 to 120,000 distinct CDR3 sequences appear in this sample, roughly a third of them only once. Around 4% of the sample comes from the top ten.

A word on this clonotype: What this receptor recognizes is not known. No base quality values were provided; no much bigger clone lies one nucleotide off.

The CDR3 starts with the cysteine, ends with the phenylalanine, and has 16 residues. The only DNA kept is the CDR3, 48 bases in frame from the first base. V and J are truncated by 0 bases and 3 bases respectively, leaving an intervening sequence of 12 bases. The germline V gene provides CDR1 MNHEY and CDR2 SVGEGT. Libraries of naive CD8 T cells were built from around 18,000 to 910,000 sorted cells, with 10%, 30% or 50% of the purified RNA used. On a BD FACSAria II, naive CD8 T cells were FACS-sorted as CD8+CD4-CCR7+CD45RA+ and collected into RLT Plus buffer. Detection sensitivity was tested by spiking Jurkat RNA equal to ten or so TCR copies' worth into samples containing about 20,000-1,000,000 naive CD8 T cells. CD8 T cells were enriched with RosetteSep CD8+ T Cell Enrichment Cocktail and Ficoll-Paque, followed by ACK red cell lysis.

The sequence derives from a human donor in good health. Some libraries in this study had Jurkat cell RNA spiked in. The chain is assembled from TRBV6-2 or TRBV6-3 and TRBJ2-1; the D gene cannot be named for sure. Source material: naive CD8+ T cells from blood, with Jurkat cell RNA spiked in. This sample's cell subset or site label indicates: FACS-sorted CD8+CD4-CCR7+CD45RA+ naive T cells. The base sequence is TGTGCCAGCAGTTACTCCTTCCGGGTTTTCTACAATGAGCAGTTCTTC. It is translated as CASSYSFRVFYNEQFF.